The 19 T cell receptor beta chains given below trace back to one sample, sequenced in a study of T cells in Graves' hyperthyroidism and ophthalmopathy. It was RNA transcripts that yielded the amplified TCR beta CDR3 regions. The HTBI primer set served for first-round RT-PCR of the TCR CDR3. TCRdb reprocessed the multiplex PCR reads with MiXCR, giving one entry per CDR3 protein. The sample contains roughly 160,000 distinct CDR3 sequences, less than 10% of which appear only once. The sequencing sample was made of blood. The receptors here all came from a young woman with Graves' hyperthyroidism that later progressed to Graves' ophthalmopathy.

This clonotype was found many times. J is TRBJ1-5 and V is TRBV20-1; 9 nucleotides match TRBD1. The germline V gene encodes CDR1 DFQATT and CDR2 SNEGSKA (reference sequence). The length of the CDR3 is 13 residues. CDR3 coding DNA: TGCGGATCGGACAGGGGATCGAATCAGCCCCAGCATTTT. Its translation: CGSDRGSNQPQHF.

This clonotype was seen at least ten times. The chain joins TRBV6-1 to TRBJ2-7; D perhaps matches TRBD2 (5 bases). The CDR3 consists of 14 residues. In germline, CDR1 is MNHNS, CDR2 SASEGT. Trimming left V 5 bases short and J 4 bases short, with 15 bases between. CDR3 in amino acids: CASSYRRGPYEQYF. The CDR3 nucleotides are TGTGCCAGCAGTTACCGCAGAGGGCCGTACGAGCAGTACTTC.

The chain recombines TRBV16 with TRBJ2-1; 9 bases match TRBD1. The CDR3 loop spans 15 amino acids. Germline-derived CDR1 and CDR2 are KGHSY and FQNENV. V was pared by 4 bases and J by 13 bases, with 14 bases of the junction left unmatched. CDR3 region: CASSPISRDRVIQFF. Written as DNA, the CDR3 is TGTGCCAGCAGCCCCATATCAAGGGACAGGGTAATCCAGTTCTTC.

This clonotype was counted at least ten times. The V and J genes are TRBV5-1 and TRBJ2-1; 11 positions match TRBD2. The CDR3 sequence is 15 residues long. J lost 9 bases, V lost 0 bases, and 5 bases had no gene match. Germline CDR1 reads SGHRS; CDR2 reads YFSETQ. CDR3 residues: CASSLDPTSGSEQFF. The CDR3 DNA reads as TGCGCCAGCAGCTTGGACCCTACTAGCGGGAGTGAGCAGTTCTTC.

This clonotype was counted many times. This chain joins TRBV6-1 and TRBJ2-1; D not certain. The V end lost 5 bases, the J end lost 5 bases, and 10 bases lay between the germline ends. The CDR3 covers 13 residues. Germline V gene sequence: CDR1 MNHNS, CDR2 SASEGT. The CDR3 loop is CASSPALNNEQFF. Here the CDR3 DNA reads TGTGCCAGCAGTCCAGCCCTCAACAATGAGCAGTTCTTC.

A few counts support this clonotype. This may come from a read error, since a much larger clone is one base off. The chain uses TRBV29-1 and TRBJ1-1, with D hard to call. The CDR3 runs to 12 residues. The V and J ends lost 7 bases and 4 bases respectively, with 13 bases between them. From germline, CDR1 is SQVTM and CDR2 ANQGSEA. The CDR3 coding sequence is TGCAGCGCTGGTCAGTTGAGCACTGAAGCTTTCTTT. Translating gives CSAGQLSTEAFF.

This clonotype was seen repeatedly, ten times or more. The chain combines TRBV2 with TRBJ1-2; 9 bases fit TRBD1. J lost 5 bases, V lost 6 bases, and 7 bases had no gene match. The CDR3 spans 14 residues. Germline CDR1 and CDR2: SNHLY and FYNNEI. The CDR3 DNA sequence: TGTGCCAGCAGCCTTACCGGGACAGGGTATGGCTACACCTTC. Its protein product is CASSLTGTGYGYTF.

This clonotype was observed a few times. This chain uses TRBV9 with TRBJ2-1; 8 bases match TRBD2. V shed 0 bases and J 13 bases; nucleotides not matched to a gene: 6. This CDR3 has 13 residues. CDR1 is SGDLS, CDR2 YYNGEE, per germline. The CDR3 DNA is TGTGCCAGCAGCGTAGGTGGGACTAGTTTTCAGTTCTTC. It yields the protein CASSVGGTSFQFF.

This CDR3 reads CASSLGRRIGTGDGNTIYF. The CDR3 coding sequence is TGTGCCAGCAGCTTAGGGCGGAGGATAGGGACAGGGGATGGAAACACCATATATTTT. The rearrangement links TRBV7-8 to TRBJ1-3, with TRBD1 matching 10 bases. Germline CDR1 and CDR2: SGHVS and FQNEAQ. The length of the CDR3 is 19 residues. Germline trimming cut 1 base from V and 3 bases from J; bases unmatched to any gene: 12.

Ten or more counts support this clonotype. DNA of the CDR3: TGCAGTGCAGGCCGTGCTTCCTACGAGCAGTACTTC. Its translation: CSAGRASYEQYF. The rearrangement joins TRBV20-1 to TRBJ2-7; D is uncertain. V dropped 6 bases and J dropped 1 base, with 10 bases sitting between them. Germline CDR1 and CDR2: DFQATT and SNEGSKA (reference sequence). The CDR3 spans 12 residues.

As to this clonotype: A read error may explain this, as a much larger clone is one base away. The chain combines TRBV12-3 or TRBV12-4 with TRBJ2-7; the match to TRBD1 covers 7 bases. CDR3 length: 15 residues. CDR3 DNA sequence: TGTGCCAGCAGCTTTACCGGGACAGCGCCACACGAGCGGTACTTC. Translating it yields CASSFTGTAPHERYF.

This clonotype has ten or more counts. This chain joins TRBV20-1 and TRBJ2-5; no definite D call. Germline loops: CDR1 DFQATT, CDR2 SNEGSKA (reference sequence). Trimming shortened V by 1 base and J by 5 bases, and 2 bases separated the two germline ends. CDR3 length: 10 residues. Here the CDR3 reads CSARAETQYF. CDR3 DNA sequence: TGCAGTGCTAGAGCCGAGACCCAGTACTTC.

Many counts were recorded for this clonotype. CDR3: CASSGLAGGPWETQYF. The CDR3 nucleotides are TGTGCCAGCAGTGGACTAGCGGGGGGGCCTTGGGAGACCCAGTACTTC. The chain links TRBV6-1 to TRBJ2-5; 14 nucleotides match TRBD2. Germline V gene lookup returns CDR1 MNHNS and CDR2 SASEGT. There are 16 residues in the CDR3. Unmatched junction bases numbered 6, after V lost 4 bases and J lost 5 bases.

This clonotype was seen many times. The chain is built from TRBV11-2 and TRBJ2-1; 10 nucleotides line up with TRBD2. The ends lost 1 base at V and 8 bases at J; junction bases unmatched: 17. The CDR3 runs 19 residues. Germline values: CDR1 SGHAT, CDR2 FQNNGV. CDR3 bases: TGTGCCAGCAGCTTAGTGTGGTCTAGCGGGGGTTACGATGTGGATGAGCAGTTCTTC. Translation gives CASSLVWSSGGYDVDEQFF. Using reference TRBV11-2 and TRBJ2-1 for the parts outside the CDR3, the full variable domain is EAGVAQSPRYKIIEKRQSVAFWCNPISGHATLYWYQQILGQGPKLLIQFQNNGVVDDSQLPKDRFSAERLKGVDSTLKIQPAKLEDSAVYLCASSLVWSSGGYDVDEQFFGPGTRLTVL.

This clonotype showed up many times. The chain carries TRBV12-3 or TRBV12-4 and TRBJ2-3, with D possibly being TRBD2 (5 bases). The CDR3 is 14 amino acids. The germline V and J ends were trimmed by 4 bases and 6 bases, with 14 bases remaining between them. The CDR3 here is CASSSRTTGDTQYF. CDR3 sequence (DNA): TGTGCCAGCAGTTCCCGGACCACGGGGGATACGCAGTATTTT.

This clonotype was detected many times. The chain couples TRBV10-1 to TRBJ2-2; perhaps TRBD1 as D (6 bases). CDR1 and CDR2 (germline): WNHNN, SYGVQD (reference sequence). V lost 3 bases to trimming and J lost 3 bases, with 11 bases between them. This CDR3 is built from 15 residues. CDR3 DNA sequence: TGCGCCAGCAGTGATTCAGGGGCACACACCGGGGAGCTGTTTTTT. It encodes CASSDSGAHTGELFF.

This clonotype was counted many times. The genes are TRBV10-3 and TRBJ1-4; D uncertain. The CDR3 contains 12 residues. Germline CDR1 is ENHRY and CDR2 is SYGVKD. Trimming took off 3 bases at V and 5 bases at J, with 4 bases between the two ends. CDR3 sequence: CAISDPNEKLFF. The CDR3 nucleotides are TGTGCCATCAGTGACCCAAATGAAAAACTGTTTTTT.

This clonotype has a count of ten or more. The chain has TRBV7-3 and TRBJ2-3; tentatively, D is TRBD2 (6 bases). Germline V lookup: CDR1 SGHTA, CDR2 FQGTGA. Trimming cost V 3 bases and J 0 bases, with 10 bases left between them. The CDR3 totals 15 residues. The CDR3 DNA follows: TGTGCCAGCAGCTTTACGGGACTTAGCACAGATACGCAGTATTTT. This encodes CASSFTGLSTDTQYF.

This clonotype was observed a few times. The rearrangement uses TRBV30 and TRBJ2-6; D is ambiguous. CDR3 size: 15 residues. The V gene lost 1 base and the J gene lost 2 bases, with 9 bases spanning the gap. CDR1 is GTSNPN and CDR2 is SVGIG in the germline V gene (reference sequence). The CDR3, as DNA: TGTGCCTGGAGTGCCACCAGGACTGGGGCCAACGTCCTGACTTTC. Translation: CAWSATRTGANVLTF. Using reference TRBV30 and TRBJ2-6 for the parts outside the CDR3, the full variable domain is SQTIHQWPATLVQPVGSPLSLECTVEGTSNPNLYWYRQAAGRGLQLLFYSVGIGQISSEVPQNLSASRPQDRQFILSSKKLLLSDSGFYLCAWSATRTGANVLTFGAGSRLTVL.